This T cell receptor beta chain was sequenced for a study of blood T cell repertoires in COVID-19. Study summary: Both acute and convalescent COVID-19 samples were obtained from the United States, Italy and Spain. PBMCs, B-cell-depleted T cells, or T cells provided the cDNA or gDNA that made up the material.

Methods used by the authors: Reference gene primer amplification gave estimated nucleated cell counts. Assay used: immunoSEQ multiplex PCR; TCRdb lists only in-frame clones, some missing. V, J and clone size are taken as reported in that table, and D and trimming were inferred from the DNA itself. Of 140,000 to 150,000 clones in the sample, around 84% were seen once. Sample: peripheral blood. The clonotype originates from a man in his 60s with active or convalescent COVID-19.

The CDR3 protein is CASSIGTGGIYEQYF. The CDR3 nucleotides are TGCGCCAGCAGTATCGGGACAGGGGGCATCTACGAGCAGTACTTC. This rearrangement joins TRBV4-1 to TRBJ2-7; TRBD1 aligns across 12 bases. The junction had 6 bases not matched to a gene; V was cut back by 6 bases and J by 3 bases. This CDR3 has 15 amino acids. Germline V lookup: CDR1 MGHRA, CDR2 YSYEKL.